These 19 T cell receptor beta chains were sequenced from one sample in a study of TIL therapy for anti-PD-1-resistant metastatic lung cancer. The libraries were made with immunoSEQ v3. Generated by immunoSEQ multiplex PCR, the TCRdb table keeps only in-frame clones and is missing some. The data show approximately 87,000 clones, about two thirds seen once. Time point specified: pre-treatment sample, taken before nivolumab and TIL therapy. The tumor samples were excised metastases, mostly pleural nodules or supraclavicular lymph nodes. The source material was tumor tissue, sampled at baseline. Source of these receptors: a person between 25 and 80 years old with non-small cell lung cancer.

The chain links TRBV30 to TRBJ1-1; D gene unclear. The germline V gene encodes CDR1 GTSNPN and CDR2 SVGIG (reference sequence). The V end lost 0 bases, the J end lost 6 bases, and 5 bases lay between the germline ends. The CDR3 covers 11 residues. The CDR3 reads CAWSVYPEAFF. The CDR3, as DNA: TGTGCCTGGAGTGTATACCCTGAAGCTTTCTTT. The full variable domain, its missing parts supplied by reference TRBV30 and TRBJ1-1, is SQTIHQWPATLVQPVGSPLSLECTVEGTSNPNLYWYRQAAGRGLQLLFYSVGIGQISSEVPQNLSASRPQDRQFILSSKKLLLSDSGFYLCAWSVYPEAFFGQGTRLTVV.

The rearrangement links TRBV9 to TRBJ1-4, with a possible D match to TRBD1 (5 bases). CDR3 size: 14 residues. V was trimmed by 4 bases and J by 2 bases, leaving 9 bases between them. The germline V gene encodes CDR1 SGDLS and CDR2 YYNGEE. In DNA, the CDR3 is TGTGCCAGCAGCCAGACAGCTACTAATGAAAAACTGTTTTTT. This translates into CASSQTATNEKLFF.

The V call is TRBV30, the J call TRBJ1-1, with D tentatively TRBD1 (5 bases). The CDR3 loop spans 13 amino acids. V lost 3 bases to trimming and J lost 2 bases, with 10 bases between them. CDR1 and CDR2 from the germline V gene are GTSNPN and SVGIG (reference sequence). The CDR3 DNA sequence: TGTGCCTGGAGGGCAGGGCGAAACACTGAAGCTTTCTTT. Protein product: CAWRAGRNTEAFF.

The V call is TRBV28, the J call TRBJ2-5; D may be TRBD1 or TRBD2 (5 bases each). Trimming took 2 bases from V and 5 from J, leaving 6 bases between them. CDR1 and CDR2 from the germline V gene are MDHEN and SYDVKM. There are 12 residues in the CDR3. CDR3 sequence reads: CASSLRGETQYF. The CDR3 DNA reads as TGTGCCAGCAGTTTACGGGGCGAGACCCAGTACTTC.

The J gene is TRBJ1-5, the V gene TRBV30; D not resolved. The CDR3 runs 13 residues. Trimming removed 0 bases at V and 9 bases at J, with 12 bases between. Germline CDR1 and CDR2: GTSNPN and SVGIG (reference sequence). CDR3 in amino acids: CAWSVSSGGPQHF. The CDR3, as DNA: TGTGCCTGGAGTGTTTCCTCGGGAGGGCCCCAGCATTTT. Combining the CDR3 with reference TRBV30 and TRBJ1-5 gives the whole variable domain SQTIHQWPATLVQPVGSPLSLECTVEGTSNPNLYWYRQAAGRGLQLLFYSVGIGQISSEVPQNLSASRPQDRQFILSSKKLLLSDSGFYLCAWSVSSGGPQHFGDGTRLSIL.

A few counts support this clone. The V and J genes are TRBV7-9 and TRBJ2-1; weak D call: TRBD2 (5 bases). V shed 2 bases and J shed 7 bases, with 15 bases lying between them. The germline V gene has CDR1 SEHNR and CDR2 FQNEAQ (reference sequence). The CDR3 has 15 residues. This CDR3 is CASSLPILDRNEQFF. The DNA for the CDR3 is TGTGCCAGCAGCTTACCGATACTAGATAGAAATGAGCAGTTCTTC.

V gene TRBV29-1 combines with J gene TRBJ2-7, with D possibly TRBD1 on 7 matching bases. Germline V CDR1 and CDR2: SQVTM, ANQGSEA. Trimming took 6 bases from V and 2 from J, leaving 14 bases between them. This CDR3 comprises 13 residues. CDR3 DNA: TGCAGCGTAACGGACAGGAGGGCCTACGAGCAGTACTTC. Residues: CSVTDRRAYEQYF.

CDR3: CATSRAGTTVYSNQPQHF. The CDR3 bases are TGTGCCACCAGCAGAGCCGGAACGACAGTCTATAGCAATCAGCCCCAGCATTTT. This chain links TRBV15 with TRBJ1-5; tentatively, D is TRBD1 (5 bases). Trimming left V 1 base short and J 0 bases short, with 16 bases between. This CDR3 is 18 amino acids long. Germline V CDR1 and CDR2: LNHNV, YYDKDF (reference sequence).

This chain uses TRBV19 with TRBJ2-5, with 9 bases that match TRBD1. Looked up from germline, CDR1 is LNHDA and CDR2 is SQIVND (reference sequence). This CDR3 spans 16 amino acids. V was pared by 6 bases and J by 5 bases, with 13 bases of the junction left unmatched. For the CDR3, the DNA is TGTGCCAGTAGGGGGGCGGGACAGGGAAAGGTTGAGACCCAGTACTTC. Protein sequence: CASRGAGQGKVETQYF.

The chain joins TRBV11-1 to TRBJ2-7, with 8 nucleotides matching TRBD1. Looked up from germline, CDR1 is SGHAT and CDR2 is FQDESV (reference sequence). The CDR3 covers 13 residues. Trimming cost V 5 bases and J 2 bases; bases outside gene matches: 2. The CDR3 nucleotides read TGTGCCAGCAGCATGGGACAGGCCTACGAGCAGTACTTC. This sequence encodes CASSMGQAYEQYF.

The chain combines TRBV5-1 with TRBJ2-5, with TRBD2 as a possible D gene (5 bases). The CDR3 runs to 15 residues. The V end was cut by 4 bases, the J end by 5 bases, with 18 bases between. The germline gives CDR1 SGHRS, CDR2 YFSETQ. CDR3 sequence (DNA): TGCGCCAGCAGCCCCCTAGGAGGCGTCGTGGAGACCCAGTACTTC. This gives the protein CASSPLGGVVETQYF.

The chain couples TRBV21-1 to TRBJ1-6. TRBV21-1 is a recognized pseudogene. The CDR3 extends over 16 amino acids. The CDR3 here is CASSKECQFDASPLHF. CDR3 nucleotides: TGTGCCAGCAGCAAAGAGTGCCAGTTCGACGCTTCACCCCTCCACTTT.

The chain uses TRBV5-4 and TRBJ1-2; D is perhaps TRBD1 (6 bases). V was clipped by 4 bases and J by 2 bases, with 12 bases between them. Germline CDR1 is SGHNT and CDR2 is YYREEE (reference sequence). The CDR3 is made up of 14 amino acids. The CDR3, as DNA: TGTGCCAGCAGCCTTAACAGGGAAAACTATGGCTACACCTTC. Protein: CASSLNRENYGYTF. The full variable domain, rest sourced from reference TRBV5-4 and TRBJ1-2, is ETGVTQSPTHLIKTRGQQVTLRCSSQSGHNTVSWYQQALGQGPQFIFQYYREEENGRGNFPPRFSGLQFPNYSSELNVNALELDDSALYLCASSLNRENYGYTFGSGTRLTVV.

The chain combines TRBV18 with TRBJ1-1; D perhaps matches TRBD1 (5 bases). V shed 4 bases and J shed 7 bases, with 19 bases lying between them. CDR3 length equals 15 residues. CDR1 and CDR2 from the germline V gene are KGHSH and LQKENI. The CDR3 DNA follows: TGTGCCAGCTCACTGGCGGGAGGGGTTTACCTTGAAGCTTTCTTT. Translated, it gives CASSLAGGVYLEAFF. Filled out from reference TRBV18 and TRBJ1-1, the complete variable domain reads NAGVMQNPRHLVRRRGQEARLRCSPMKGHSHVYWYRQLPEEGLKFMVYLQKENIIDESGMPKERFSAEFPKEGPSILRIQQVVRGDSAAYFCASSLAGGVYLEAFFGQGTRLTVV.

This clone has just a few counts. The chain joins TRBV7-9 to TRBJ1-2; D not resolved. Germline CDR1 and CDR2: SEHNR and FQNEAQ (reference sequence). Trimming removed 5 bases at V and 5 bases at J, with 9 bases between. This CDR3 region has 12 residues. CDR3 bases: TGTGCCAGCAGCCTGGACCCGTATGGCTACACCTTC. Protein sequence: CASSLDPYGYTF.

The chain combines TRBV18 with TRBJ2-3, with 10 bases aligning to TRBD1. This CDR3 region has 16 residues. Germline trimming cut 4 bases from V and 2 bases from J; bases unmatched to any gene: 6. The germline V gene has CDR1 KGHSH and CDR2 LQKENI. The chain's CDR3 is CASSLGTGVYTDTQYF. CDR3 DNA: TGTGCCAGCTCACTTGGGACAGGGGTCTACACAGATACGCAGTATTTT. The full variable domain, its missing parts supplied by reference TRBV18 and TRBJ2-3, is NAGVMQNPRHLVRRRGQEARLRCSPMKGHSHVYWYRQLPEEGLKFMVYLQKENIIDESGMPKERFSAEFPKEGPSILRIQQVVRGDSAAYFCASSLGTGVYTDTQYFGPGTRLTVL.

This clone was observed a few times. This chain uses TRBV3-1 (or the pseudogene TRBV3-2) with TRBJ2-4, with D possibly being TRBD1 (6 bases). The germline V and J ends were trimmed by 1 base and 0 bases, with 13 bases remaining between them. Germline lookup yields CDR1 LGHDT and CDR2 YNNKEL (reference sequence). The CDR3 totals 17 residues. Here the CDR3 DNA reads TGTGCCAGCAGCCAAGCGTTGGGGGCCTTAGCCAAAAACATTCAGTACTTC. Its protein product is CASSQALGALAKNIQYF.

This clone has a handful of counts. The chain combines TRBV7-7 with TRBJ2-2; 8 nucleotides match TRBD2. J lost 4 bases, V lost 5 bases, and 9 bases had no gene match. This CDR3 is 16 amino acids long. Germline loops: CDR1 SSHAT, CDR2 FNYEAQ (reference sequence). CDR3 coding DNA: TGTGCCAGCAGCCAATATCCTGCGGGGGGCACCGGGGAGCTGTTTTTT. It is translated as CASSQYPAGGTGELFF.

This clone has ten or more counts. V gene TRBV2 combines with J gene TRBJ2-7; D might be TRBD1 (6 bases). The CDR3 length is 13 residues. V was cut by 8 bases and J by 5 bases, with 16 bases left in between. Germline V gene data show CDR1 as SNHLY and CDR2 as FYNNEI. The CDR3 spells CASLYRASHEQYF. CDR3 nucleotide sequence: TGTGCCAGCCTTTACAGGGCTTCCCACGAGCAGTACTTC. The entire variable domain, with the rest obtained from reference TRBV2 and TRBJ2-7, is as follows: EPEVTQTPSHQVTQMGQEVILRCVPISNHLYFYWYRQILGQKVEFLVSFYNNEISEKSEIFDDQFSVERPDGSNFTLKIRSTKLEDSAMYFCASLYRASHEQYFGPGTRLTVT.